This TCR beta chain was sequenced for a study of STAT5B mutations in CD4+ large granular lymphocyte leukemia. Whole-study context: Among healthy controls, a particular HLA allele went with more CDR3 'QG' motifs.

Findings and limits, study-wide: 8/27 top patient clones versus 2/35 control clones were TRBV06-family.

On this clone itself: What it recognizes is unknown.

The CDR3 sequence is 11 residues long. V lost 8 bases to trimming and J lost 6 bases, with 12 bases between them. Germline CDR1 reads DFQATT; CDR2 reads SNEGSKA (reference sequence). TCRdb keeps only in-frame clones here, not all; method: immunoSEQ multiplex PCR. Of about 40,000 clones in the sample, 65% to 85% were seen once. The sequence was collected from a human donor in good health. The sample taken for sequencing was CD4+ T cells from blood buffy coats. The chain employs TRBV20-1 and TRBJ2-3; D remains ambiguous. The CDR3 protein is CSPHSADTQYF. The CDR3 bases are TGCAGTCCCCATTCAGCGGATACGCAGTATTTT.